Following are 28 T cell receptor beta chains from one sample sequenced in a study of shared clonotypes between healthy human individuals. Assay: immunoSEQ multiplex PCR; the TCRdb copy retains only in-frame clones and omits some. Of about 490,000 clones listed, approximately 80% are singletons. Sequencing was performed on PBMCs. These receptors were collected from a woman in her thirties or forties in good health. Some clones in this sample may be carry-over from other donors' samples.

The chain has TRBV5-1 and TRBJ2-1; 13 positions agree with TRBD2. Germline trimming cut 5 bases from V and 8 bases from J; bases unmatched to any gene: 10. CDR3 length equals 16 residues. Germline CDR1 and CDR2: SGHRS and YFSETQ. In nucleotides, the CDR3 is TGCGCCAGCAGGAACGGGCGACTAGCGGGAGGCGATGAGCAGTTCTTC. This codes for CASRNGRLAGGDEQFF.

This chain links TRBV18 with TRBJ2-1; TRBD2 matches 14 bases. Trimming removed 3 bases from V and 0 bases from J; junction bases left unmatched: 10. This CDR3 spans 20 amino acids. CDR1 is KGHSH, CDR2 LQKENI, per germline. CDR3 amino acids: CASSPALGLAGGFSYNEQFF. The CDR3 DNA is TGTGCCAGCTCACCCGCGTTAGGACTAGCGGGAGGTTTCTCCTACAATGAGCAGTTCTTC.

The chain couples TRBV7-3 to TRBJ2-3; D assignment may be TRBD1 or TRBD2 (5 bases each). The germline V gene has CDR1 SGHTA and CDR2 FQGTGA. Trimming cost V 1 base and J 2 bases, with 10 bases left between them. CDR3 length: 15 residues. The chain's CDR3 is CASSLNGAATDTQYF. DNA for the CDR3: TGTGCCAGCAGCTTAAACGGGGCGGCCACAGATACGCAGTATTTT.

The rearrangement links TRBV28 to TRBJ2-4; perhaps TRBD2 as D (6 bases). The CDR3 sequence is 15 residues long. Trimming cost V 6 bases and J 1 base, with 13 bases left between them. Per the germline V gene, CDR1 is MDHEN and CDR2 is SYDVKM. CDR3 region: CASSSGGSAKNIQYF. In nucleotides, the CDR3 is TGTGCCAGCAGCTCCGGGGGTAGCGCCAAAAACATTCAGTACTTC.

The chain is built from TRBV7-2 and TRBJ2-5; D remains ambiguous. This CDR3 spans 14 amino acids. With 5 bases removed from V and 5 bases from J, the gap between germline ends came to 15 bases. Germline V CDR1 and CDR2: SGHTA, FQGNSA. CDR3 sequence: CASSLFSLGETQYF. For the CDR3, the DNA is TGTGCCAGCAGCCTCTTTTCTCTAGGGGAGACCCAGTACTTC.

CDR3 protein: CASSQLEGSYEQYF. In DNA form, the CDR3 reads TGCGCCAGCAGCCAACTCGAAGGGTCCTACGAGCAGTACTTC. The chain couples TRBV4-1 to TRBJ2-7; unclear D gene. CDR1 and CDR2 from the germline V gene are MGHRA and YSYEKL. V was shortened by 2 bases and J by 1 base, with 9 bases between the two germline ends. This CDR3 comprises 14 residues.

The chain is built from TRBV11-2 and TRBJ2-7; D gene unclear. Germline loops: CDR1 SGHAT, CDR2 FQNNGV. Trimming shortened V by 0 bases and J by 0 bases, and 3 bases separated the two germline ends. This CDR3 has 13 residues. CDR3 sequence (DNA): TGTGCCAGCAGCTTAGATCTCTCCTACGAGCAGTACTTC. It codes for CASSLDLSYEQYF.

The CDR3 DNA follows: TGTGCCAGCAGCCCCCGACGGGGGGCGAGGGGCTACACCTTC. It is translated as CASSPRRGARGYTF. The chain combines TRBV7-2 with TRBJ1-2, with TRBD1 as a possible D gene (6 bases). V was pared by 5 bases and J by 8 bases, with 18 bases between. Germline V gene data show CDR1 as SGHTA and CDR2 as FQGNSA. The CDR3 consists of 14 residues.

V is TRBV28 and J is TRBJ1-2; 12 bases line up with TRBD1. This CDR3 is built from 18 residues. Germline CDR1 and CDR2: MDHEN and SYDVKM. V lost 5 bases and J lost 4; bases outside the gene matches: 14. CDR3 sequence: CASSPISRDRGRIYGYTF. DNA of the CDR3: TGTGCCAGCAGTCCTATCTCCCGGGACAGGGGGCGAATCTATGGCTACACCTTC.

The V and J genes are TRBV7-3 and TRBJ1-5; no clear D. Trimming left V 2 bases short and J 3 bases short, with 8 bases between. This CDR3 spans 14 amino acids. Per the germline V gene, CDR1 is SGHTA and CDR2 is FQGTGA. The CDR3 region has the DNA TGTGCCAGCAGCTTAGTCTGGAACAATCAGCCCCAGCATTTT. It translates to CASSLVWNNQPQHF.

Turning to this clone: At the DNA level, this CDR3 is encoded by other sequences in the same sample as well. This chain uses TRBV11-2 with TRBJ1-1, with D unresolved. Deletions cut 3 bases from V and 1 base from J, with 6 bases between. The CDR3 length is 13 residues. Germline CDR1 SGHAT, CDR2 FQNNGV. The CDR3 sequence is CASSFARNTEAFF. CDR3 in DNA: TGTGCCAGCAGCTTTGCACGGAACACTGAAGCTTTCTTT.

This clone was recorded once. This chain connects TRBV28 to TRBJ2-2; TRBD1 aligns across 8 bases. This CDR3 is 17 amino acids long. The J segment lost 3 bases and the V segment lost 2 bases, leaving 8 bases of the junction unmatched. CDR1 is MDHEN, CDR2 SYDVKM, per germline. The CDR3 spells CASSLISAGGDTGELFF. The CDR3 region has the DNA TGTGCCAGCAGTTTAATCTCGGCAGGGGGCGACACCGGGGAGCTGTTTTTT.

This clone was counted a few times. The chain is built from TRBV28 and TRBJ2-3, with TRBD2 matching 8 bases. Germline CDR1 is MDHEN and CDR2 is SYDVKM. J lost 3 bases, V lost 3 bases, and 8 bases had no gene match. The CDR3 is 16 residues long. The CDR3: CASSFSSGLGTDTQYF. The CDR3 DNA sequence: TGTGCCAGCAGTTTTTCTAGCGGGCTAGGGACAGATACGCAGTATTTT.

This chain links TRBV19 with TRBJ2-5; weak D call: TRBD2 (5 bases). From germline, CDR1 is LNHDA and CDR2 SQIVND (reference sequence). V lost 7 bases and J 3 bases, leaving 15 bases between the germline ends. The CDR3 sequence is 14 residues long. The CDR3 DNA is TGTGCCAGTAAGGGAGTAAACTGGAAAGAGACCCAGTACTTC. It is translated as CASKGVNWKETQYF.

This chain joins TRBV30 and TRBJ2-3, with 10 bases matching TRBD1. Germline CDR1 and CDR2: GTSNPN and SVGIG (reference sequence). The trim removed 0 bases at V and 5 bases at J, leaving 5 bases unmatched. The CDR3 sequence is 15 residues long. CDR3 in DNA: TGTGCCTGGAGTGTTGACAGGGGGCTTGGAGATACGCAGTATTTT. It is translated as CAWSVDRGLGDTQYF.

The CDR3 sequence is CASSQEAGYSGNTIYF. The CDR3 DNA reads TGCGCCAGCAGCCAAGAGGCGGGCTACTCTGGAAACACCATATATTTT. This chain uses TRBV4-1 with TRBJ1-3; D ambiguous. Per the germline V gene, CDR1 is MGHRA and CDR2 is YSYEKL. The germline V and J ends were trimmed by 0 bases and 0 bases, with 9 bases remaining between them. This CDR3 has 16 residues.

The chain employs TRBV6-6 and TRBJ2-7, with D tentatively TRBD1 or TRBD2 (5 bases each). This CDR3 has 12 amino acids. CDR1 is MNHNY, CDR2 SVGAGI, per germline (reference sequence). Trimming took off 2 bases at V and 11 bases at J, with 13 bases between the two ends. The CDR3 reads CASSYGDGLEYF. CDR3 coding DNA: TGTGCCAGCAGTTACGGGGACGGACTCGAGTACTTC.

The rearrangement uses TRBV5-1 and TRBJ1-4; D unclear. The V end lost 2 bases, the J end lost 3 bases, and 8 bases lay between the germline ends. The V gene's germline CDR1 is SGHRS and CDR2 YFSETQ. This CDR3 is 14 amino acids long. CDR3 protein: CASSFPGSNEKLFF. The DNA for the CDR3 is TGCGCCAGCAGCTTCCCGGGGTCTAATGAAAAACTGTTTTTT.

V is TRBV6-5 and J is TRBJ1-2; the D gene is possibly TRBD1 (6 bases). Germline CDR1 and CDR2: MNHEY and SVGAGI. The CDR3 is made up of 12 amino acids. With 6 bases removed from V and 2 bases from J, the gap between germline ends came to 7 bases. DNA for the CDR3: TGTGCCAGCAGGGGACACAACTATGGCTACACCTTC. As protein: CASRGHNYGYTF.

About this clone: One base separates it from a far larger clone, so it is likely a read error. J is TRBJ2-7 and V is TRBV4-1; the D is unclear. Germline values: CDR1 MGHRA, CDR2 YSYEKL. The CDR3 runs 13 residues. CDR3 bases: TGCGCCGGCAGCCAAGTAGCTTACTACGAGCAGTACTTC. This codes for CAGSQVAYYEQYF.

The rearrangement links TRBV10-1 to TRBJ2-7; no clear D. From germline, CDR1 is WNHNN and CDR2 SYGVQD (reference sequence). This CDR3 has 14 residues. The ends were cut back, 7 bases at V and 4 bases at J, with 17 bases in the middle. Written as DNA, the CDR3 is TGCGCCAGCATTGAACCCGGACCGCCTTACGAGCAGTACTTC. Protein: CASIEPGPPYEQYF.

V and J are TRBV27 and TRBJ1-4, with D possibly TRBD1 on 6 matching bases. The V end lost 6 bases, the J end lost 2 bases, and 10 bases lay between the germline ends. Germline V gene sequence: CDR1 MNHEY, CDR2 SMNVEV (reference sequence). The CDR3 is made up of 14 amino acids. DNA of the CDR3: TGTGCCAGCAGCGGGGGGCTGACTAATGAAAAACTGTTTTTT. This sequence encodes CASSGGLTNEKLFF.

The chain combines TRBV19 with TRBJ2-5; 8 bases map to TRBD2. Germline assignment: CDR1 LNHDA and CDR2 SQIVND (reference sequence). The CDR3 totals 14 residues. After removal of 7 bases from V and 5 bases from J, the junction contained 9 bases not matched to a gene. CDR3 sequence (DNA): TGTGCCAGTATTTTGCTAGCGGGCGTGGAGACCCAGTACTTC. Its translation is CASILLAGVETQYF.

V and J are TRBV5-1 and TRBJ2-7, with D perhaps matching TRBD1 (5 bases). V lost 3 bases, J lost 3 bases, and 19 bases lay in between. The V gene's germline CDR1 is SGHRS and CDR2 YFSETQ. The length of the CDR3 is 16 residues. The CDR3 sequence: CASSSRKNDRYYEQYF. The CDR3, as DNA: TGCGCCAGCAGCTCACGCAAAAACGACAGATACTACGAGCAGTACTTC.

This clone has only a few counts. The chain links TRBV5-1 to TRBJ2-2, with a weak D call TRBD2 (6 bases). Germline assignment: CDR1 SGHRS and CDR2 YFSETQ. Between the trimmed V and J ends, which lost 2 bases and 2 bases, there was a span of 10 bases. CDR3 length: 15 amino acids. This CDR3 reads CASSLGEVNTGELFF. Here the CDR3 DNA reads TGCGCCAGCAGCTTAGGGGAGGTAAACACCGGGGAGCTGTTTTTT.

The chain carries TRBV27 and TRBJ1-2; D not resolved. Germline V gives CDR1 MNHEY, CDR2 SMNVEV (reference sequence). The CDR3 spans 15 residues. Trimming took 0 bases from V and 3 from J, leaving 11 bases between them. The CDR3 coding sequence is TGTGCCAGCAGTTTATCCTATGTTTCGGACTATGGCTACACCTTC. Its translation is CASSLSYVSDYGYTF.

This chain joins TRBV5-1 and TRBJ2-1; 10 bases are shared with TRBD2. The germline gives CDR1 SGHRS, CDR2 YFSETQ. The CDR3 has 16 residues. V lost 2 bases to trimming and J lost 8 bases; unmatched junction nucleotides: 10. CDR3 protein: CASSLMRAGGVHEQFF. In DNA form, the CDR3 reads TGCGCCAGCAGCTTAATGAGAGCGGGAGGGGTCCATGAGCAGTTCTTC.

As regards this clone: A far larger clone is off by one base, so a read error is likely. The chain has TRBV11-1 and TRBJ2-7; 7 bases are shared with TRBD2. V trimming: 7 bases; J trimming: 2 bases; junction bases outside the gene matches: 11. The CDR3 loop spans 15 amino acids. Germline assignment: CDR1 SGHAT and CDR2 FQDESV (reference sequence). CDR3 protein: CASTAMGGPTYEQYF. CDR3 in DNA: TGTGCCAGCACTGCGATGGGAGGGCCCACCTACGAGCAGTACTTC. Using reference TRBV11-1 and TRBJ2-7 for the parts outside the CDR3, the full variable domain is EAEVAQSPRYKITEKSQAVAFWCDPISGHATLYWYRQILGQGPELLVQFQDESVVDDSQLPKDRFSAERLKGVDSTLKIQPAELGDSAMYLCASTAMGGPTYEQYFGPGTRLTVT.